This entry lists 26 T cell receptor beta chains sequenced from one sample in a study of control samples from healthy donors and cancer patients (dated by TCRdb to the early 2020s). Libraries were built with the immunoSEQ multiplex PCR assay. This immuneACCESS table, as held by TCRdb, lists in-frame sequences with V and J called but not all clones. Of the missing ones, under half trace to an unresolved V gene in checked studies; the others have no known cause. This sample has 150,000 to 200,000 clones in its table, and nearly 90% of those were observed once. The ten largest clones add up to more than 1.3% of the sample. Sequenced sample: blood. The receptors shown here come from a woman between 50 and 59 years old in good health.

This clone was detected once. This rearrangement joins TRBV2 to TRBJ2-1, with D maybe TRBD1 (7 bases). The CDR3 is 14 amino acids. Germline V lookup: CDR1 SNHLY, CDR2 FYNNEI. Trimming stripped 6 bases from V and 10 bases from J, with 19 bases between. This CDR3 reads CASRQGLSRGEQFF. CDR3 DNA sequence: TGTGCCAGCAGACAGGGGCTCAGCCGGGGGGAGCAGTTCTTC. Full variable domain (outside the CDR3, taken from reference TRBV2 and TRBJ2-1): EPEVTQTPSHQVTQMGQEVILRCVPISNHLYFYWYRQILGQKVEFLVSFYNNEISEKSEIFDDQFSVERPDGSNFTLKIRSTKLEDSAMYFCASRQGLSRGEQFFGPGTRLTVL.

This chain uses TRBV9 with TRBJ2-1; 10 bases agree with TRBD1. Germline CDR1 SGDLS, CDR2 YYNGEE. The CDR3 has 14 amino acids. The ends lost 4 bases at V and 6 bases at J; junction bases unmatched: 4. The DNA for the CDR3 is TGTGCCAGCAGCCCTCGGACAGGGGGCAATGAGCAGTTCTTC. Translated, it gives CASSPRTGGNEQFF.

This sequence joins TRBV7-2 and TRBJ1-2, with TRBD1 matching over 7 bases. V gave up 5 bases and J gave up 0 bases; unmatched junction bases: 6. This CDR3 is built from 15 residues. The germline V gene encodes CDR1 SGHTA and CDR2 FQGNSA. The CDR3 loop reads CASSDRQGANYGYTF. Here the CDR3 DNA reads TGTGCCAGCAGCGATAGACAGGGAGCTAACTATGGCTACACCTTC.

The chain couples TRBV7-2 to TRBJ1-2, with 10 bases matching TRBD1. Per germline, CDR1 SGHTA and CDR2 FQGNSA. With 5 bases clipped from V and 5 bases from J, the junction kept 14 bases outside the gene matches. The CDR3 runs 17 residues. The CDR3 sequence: CASSPRLLGQGVYGYTF. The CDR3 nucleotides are TGTGCCAGCAGCCCCCGACTATTAGGACAGGGGGTGTATGGCTACACCTTC.

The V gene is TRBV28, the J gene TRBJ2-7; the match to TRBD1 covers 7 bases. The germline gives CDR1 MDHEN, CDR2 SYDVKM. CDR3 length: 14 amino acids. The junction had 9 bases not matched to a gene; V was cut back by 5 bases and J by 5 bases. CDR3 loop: CASSPYADRDEQYF. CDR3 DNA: TGTGCCAGCAGTCCCTACGCAGACAGGGACGAGCAGTACTTC.

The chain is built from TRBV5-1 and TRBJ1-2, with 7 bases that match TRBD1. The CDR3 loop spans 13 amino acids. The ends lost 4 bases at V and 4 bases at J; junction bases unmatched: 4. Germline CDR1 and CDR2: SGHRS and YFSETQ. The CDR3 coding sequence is TGCGCCAGCAGCGTAGGGACAGCCTATGGCTACACCTTC. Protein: CASSVGTAYGYTF.

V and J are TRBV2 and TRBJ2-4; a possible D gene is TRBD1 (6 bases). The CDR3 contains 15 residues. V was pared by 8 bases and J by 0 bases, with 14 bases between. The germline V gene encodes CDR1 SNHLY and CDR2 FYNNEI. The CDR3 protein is CASGRDNLAKNIQYF. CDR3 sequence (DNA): TGTGCCAGCGGACGGGACAATCTAGCCAAAAACATTCAGTACTTC. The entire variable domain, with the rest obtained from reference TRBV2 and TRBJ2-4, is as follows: EPEVTQTPSHQVTQMGQEVILRCVPISNHLYFYWYRQILGQKVEFLVSFYNNEISEKSEIFDDQFSVERPDGSNFTLKIRSTKLEDSAMYFCASGRDNLAKNIQYFGAGTRLSVL.

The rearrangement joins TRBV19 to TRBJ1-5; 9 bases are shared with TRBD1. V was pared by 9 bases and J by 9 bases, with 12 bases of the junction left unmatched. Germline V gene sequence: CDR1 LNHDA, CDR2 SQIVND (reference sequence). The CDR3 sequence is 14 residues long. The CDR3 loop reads CASRGQGFRRPQHF. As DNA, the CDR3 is TGTGCCAGCAGAGGACAGGGGTTTCGGCGGCCCCAGCATTTT.

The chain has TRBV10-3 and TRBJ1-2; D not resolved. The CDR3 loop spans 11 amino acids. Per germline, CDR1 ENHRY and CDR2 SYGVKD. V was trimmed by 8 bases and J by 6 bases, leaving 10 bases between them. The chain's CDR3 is CAIGRDNGYTF. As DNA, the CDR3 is TGTGCCATCGGCAGAGACAATGGCTACACCTTC.

In DNA form, the CDR3 reads TGTGCCACCAGCAGAGAGGGGGCTGGCTATGGCTACACCTTC. Residues: CATSREGAGYGYTF. This sequence joins TRBV15 and TRBJ1-2; D possibly corresponds to TRBD1 (6 bases). Germline V gene lookup returns CDR1 LNHNV and CDR2 YYDKDF (reference sequence). V dropped 0 bases and J dropped 4 bases, with 9 bases sitting between them. The CDR3 runs to 14 residues. Supplemented by reference TRBV15 and TRBJ1-2, the full variable domain reads DAMVIQNPRYQVTQFGKPVTLSCSQTLNHNVMYWYQQKSSQAPKLLFHYYDKDFNNEADTPDNFQSRRPNTSFCFLDIRSPGLGDTAMYLCATSREGAGYGYTFGSGTRLTVV.

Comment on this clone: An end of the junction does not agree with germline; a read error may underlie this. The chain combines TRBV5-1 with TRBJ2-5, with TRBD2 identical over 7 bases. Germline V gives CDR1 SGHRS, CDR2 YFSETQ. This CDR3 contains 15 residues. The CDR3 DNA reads TGCGCCGGCAGCTTGGGCGGGACGGGGGGAGAGACCCAGTACTTC. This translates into CAGSLGGTGGETQYF.

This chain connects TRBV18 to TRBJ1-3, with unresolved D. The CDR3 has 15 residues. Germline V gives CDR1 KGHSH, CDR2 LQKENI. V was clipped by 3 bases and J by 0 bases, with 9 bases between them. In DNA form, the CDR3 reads TGTGCCAGCTCACCTTCTCGGGACTCTGGAAACACCATATATTTT. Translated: CASSPSRDSGNTIYF.

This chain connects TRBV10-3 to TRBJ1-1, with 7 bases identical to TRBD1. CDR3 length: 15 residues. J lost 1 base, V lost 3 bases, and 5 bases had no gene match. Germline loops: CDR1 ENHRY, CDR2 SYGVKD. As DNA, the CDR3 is TGTGCCATCAGTGAATCCCGGACAGGGAACACTGAAGCTTTCTTT. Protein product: CAISESRTGNTEAFF.

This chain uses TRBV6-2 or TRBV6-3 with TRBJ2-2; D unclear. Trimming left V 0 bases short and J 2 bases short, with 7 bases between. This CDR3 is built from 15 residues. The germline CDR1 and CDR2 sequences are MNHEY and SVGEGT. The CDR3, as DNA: TGTGCCAGCAGTTACTCTGGGCGTAACACCGGGGAGCTGTTTTTT. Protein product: CASSYSGRNTGELFF.

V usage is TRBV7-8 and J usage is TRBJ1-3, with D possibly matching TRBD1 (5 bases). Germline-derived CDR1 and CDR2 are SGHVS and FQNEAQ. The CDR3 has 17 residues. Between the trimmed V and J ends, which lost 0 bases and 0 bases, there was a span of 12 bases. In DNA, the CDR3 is TGTGCCAGCAGCTTAGCAAGGGGAGGGTTCTCTGGAAACACCATATATTTT. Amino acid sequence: CASSLARGGFSGNTIYF.

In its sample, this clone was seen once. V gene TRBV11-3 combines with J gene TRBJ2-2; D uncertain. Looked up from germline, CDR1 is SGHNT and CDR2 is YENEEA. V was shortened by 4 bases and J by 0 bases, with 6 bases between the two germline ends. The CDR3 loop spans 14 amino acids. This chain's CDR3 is CASSSAANTGELFF. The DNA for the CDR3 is TGTGCCAGCAGCTCGGCCGCGAACACCGGGGAGCTGTTTTTT.

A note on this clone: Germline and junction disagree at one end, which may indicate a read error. CDR3 sequence reads: CASSPVNEDSEQFF. The CDR3 nucleotides read TGTGCTAGCAGCCCGGTAAACGAGGATAGTGAGCAGTTCTTC. V and J are TRBV7-7 and TRBJ2-1; no reliable D call. Per germline, CDR1 SSHAT and CDR2 FNYEAQ (reference sequence). The CDR3 totals 14 residues.

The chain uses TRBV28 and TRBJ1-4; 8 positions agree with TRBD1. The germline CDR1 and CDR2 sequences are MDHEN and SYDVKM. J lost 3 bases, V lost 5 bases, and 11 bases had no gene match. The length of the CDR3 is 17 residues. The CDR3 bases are TGTGCCAGCAGTCCCGACCCCCGACAGGGGTCTAATGAAAAACTGTTTTTT. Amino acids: CASSPDPRQGSNEKLFF. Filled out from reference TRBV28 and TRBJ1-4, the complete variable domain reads DVKVTQSSRYLVKRTGEKVFLECVQDMDHENMFWYRQDPGLGLRLIYFSYDVKMKEKGDIPEGYSVSREKKERFSLILESASTNQTSMYLCASSPDPRQGSNEKLFFGSGTQLSVL.

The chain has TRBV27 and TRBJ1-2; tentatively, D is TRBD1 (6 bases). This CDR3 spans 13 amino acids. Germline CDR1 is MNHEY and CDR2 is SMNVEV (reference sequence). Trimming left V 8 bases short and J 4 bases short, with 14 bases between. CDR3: CASPLGGLYGYTF. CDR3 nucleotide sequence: TGTGCCAGCCCCCTGGGGGGGCTCTATGGCTACACCTTC.

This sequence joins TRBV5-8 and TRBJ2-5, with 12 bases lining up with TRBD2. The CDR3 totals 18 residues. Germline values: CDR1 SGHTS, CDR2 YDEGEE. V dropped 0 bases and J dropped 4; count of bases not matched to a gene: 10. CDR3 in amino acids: CASSLAPLAGGLGETQYF. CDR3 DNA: TGTGCCAGCAGCTTGGCCCCCCTAGCGGGAGGGCTGGGAGAGACCCAGTACTTC.

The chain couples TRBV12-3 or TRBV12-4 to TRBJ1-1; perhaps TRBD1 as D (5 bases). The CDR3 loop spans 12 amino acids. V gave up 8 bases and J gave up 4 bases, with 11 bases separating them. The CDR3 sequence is CASVTGRTEAFF. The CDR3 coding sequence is TGTGCCAGCGTTACAGGACGCACTGAAGCTTTCTTT.

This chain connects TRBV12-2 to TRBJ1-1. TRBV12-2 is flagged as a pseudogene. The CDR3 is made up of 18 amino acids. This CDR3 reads CASRLAQEIGSRGAEAFF. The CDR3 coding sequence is TGTGCAAGTCGCTTAGCGCAAGAAATCGGATCGCGGGGCGCTGAAGCTTTCTTT.

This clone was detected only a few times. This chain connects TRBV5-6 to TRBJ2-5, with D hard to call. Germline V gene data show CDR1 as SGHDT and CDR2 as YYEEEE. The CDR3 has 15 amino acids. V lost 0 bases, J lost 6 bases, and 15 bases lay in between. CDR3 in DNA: TGTGCCAGCAGCTTGGGTCTTGGAGAAGGAAAGACCCAGTACTTC. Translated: CASSLGLGEGKTQYF.

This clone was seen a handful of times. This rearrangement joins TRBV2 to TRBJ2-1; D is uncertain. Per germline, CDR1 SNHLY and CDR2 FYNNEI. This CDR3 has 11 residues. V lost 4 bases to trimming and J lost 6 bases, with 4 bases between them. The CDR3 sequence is CASSASNEQFF. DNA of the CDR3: TGTGCCAGCAGTGCCAGCAATGAGCAGTTCTTC.

The DNA of the CDR3 is TGTGCCAGCAGTGGAGTGGGAACCGGGGAGCTGTTTTTT. Protein: CASSGVGTGELFF. The V call is TRBV9, the J call TRBJ2-2; D gene uncertain. Looked up from germline, CDR1 is SGDLS and CDR2 is YYNGEE. V lost 5 bases, J lost 5 bases, and 10 bases lay in between. The length of the CDR3 is 13 residues.

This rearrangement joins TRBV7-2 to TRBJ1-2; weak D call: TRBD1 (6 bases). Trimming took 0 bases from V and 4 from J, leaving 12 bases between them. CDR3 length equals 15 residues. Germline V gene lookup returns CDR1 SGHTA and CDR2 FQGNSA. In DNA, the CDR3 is TGTGCCAGCAGCTTAGCCGGACAGACTCCCTATGGCTACACCTTC. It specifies CASSLAGQTPYGYTF.